This T cell receptor beta chain came from a study of early T cells in non-severe SARS-CoV-2 infection. The germline gives CDR1 MNHEY, CDR2 SVGEGT. The CDR3 loop spans 17 amino acids. TCRdb ran MiXCR on the 5' RACE reads and lists one entry per CDR3 protein. This table has fewer than 35,000 distinct CDR3 sequences, around 9% appearing once. On this clonotype: Possible read error: a much larger clone is one base away.

The TCR sequence derives from an adult who was a healthcare worker with PCR-confirmed SARS-CoV-2 infection or an uninfected control (not recorded which). The rearrangement uses TRBV6-2 or TRBV6-3 and TRBJ1-3; 9 bases align to TRBD1. Sequencing input: whole blood. CDR3 coding DNA: TGTGCCAGCAGCTCCCGGTCCGGACAGGGGACAGGAAACACCATAAATTTT. It yields the protein CASSSRSGQGTGNTINF.